The sequence of this T cell receptor (beta chain) was determined in a study of cytomegalovirus exposure and HLA in healthy donors (dated by TCRdb to about 2017). In the study overall: According to an earlier analysis of a few hundred of the donors, 150 million to 200 million T cells yielded roughly 110 million unique TCR beta sequences and approximately 300 Gb of sequence data. Roughly 300 gigabases of sequencing data and about 92 million unique TCR sequences made up an early release that covered several hundred HLA-typed donors. Of the approximately 400 genotyped donors, around 81% fell in the genetic ancestry cluster associated with self-reported Caucasian donors. The study aimed to test whether cataloging public T cell receptors could reveal signatures of past pathogen exposure. The study profiled the T cell repertoires of some 610 subjects by immunosequencing and related them to cytomegalovirus serostatus. Besides the first cohort of roughly 700 subjects, a separate validation cohort made up of 90 to 150 different subjects was used. To predict cytomegalovirus infection status, the study combined high-throughput TCR immunosequencing, statistical association of individual TCRs with disease status, and machine learning. A later analysis re-examined previously published TCR beta repertoires from over 500 donors and added high-resolution HLA genotyping to investigate patterns of TCR occurrence. Rather than using new phenotypic data, the later analysis identified candidate immune exposures from TCR beta sequences and from how often those sequences occurred across donors. To decide whether each TCR beta V gene segment behaved as functional or pseudogenic, an earlier analysis of 587 of the donors relied on high-throughput TCR beta sequencing. Donor age, sex, ethnicity and CMV serostatus were collected together with the repertoire data. A later genetic analysis took genome-wide SNP genotypes for about 55% of the roughly 700 donors and used that subset as a discovery cohort. All discovery cohort repertoires had been generated on a single sequencing platform. HLA typing included class I and class II loci at four-digit resolution. Typing coverage differed by locus: A, B, C, DRB1 and DQB1 were typed in about 629-630 donors, DQA1 in 522, DPA1 in around 580, and DPB1 in just under 490. About 5 DR-DQ haplotypes were handled as single units for association and clustering, since linkage in the cohort was strong. On average, about 200,000 unique TCR beta nucleotide sequences were sequenced per donor among about 400 genotyped donors of the cohort, with approximately 18% of those sequences being non-productive. The investigation overall reported the following: According to a later analysis, parvovirus B19, influenza, CMV and Epstein-Barr virus appeared linked to several top co-occurrence clusters. An earlier analysis of 587 of the donors showed that most TCR beta V segments appeared in productive rearrangements either about 87% or about 30% of the time, which broadly matched IMGT annotations. The cohort was sequenced for TCR beta chains only, and without alpha or paired-chain data the features that could be detected were limited. Strong co-occurrence of HLA alleles, especially DR and DQ, made assigning TCR associations to individual alleles difficult. A later analysis found that HLA-associated TCR beta chains were more clonally expanded and had lower generation probabilities than equally common non-associated chains. HLA typing was unavailable for some donors at each locus, so association tests used only the typed subset. In the study, approximately 150 TCR beta chains were listed as associated with cytomegalovirus. It was suggested by the authors that the approach could potentially be generalized to other disease states and immunological phenotypes. A later genetic analysis reported fewer N-insertions in productive TCRs among donors in an Asian-associated ancestry cluster than the roughly 620-donor mean. The classifier was reported to diagnose cytomegalovirus status with high specificity and sensitivity in both the original and validation cohorts. Across donors, most TCR sequences were observed very rarely, whereas some public TCRs were present in many individuals. A later analysis found that TCR association rates varied across HLA loci, with DRB1 alleles showing the most associated TCRs and HLA-C alleles the fewest. In a later genetic analysis, a missense DCLRE1C variant was associated with V-gene and J-gene trimming of TCR beta chains, and the association was replicated in an independent cohort. At a false discovery rate of 0.05, a later analysis linked some 17,000 TCR beta sequences to specific HLA alleles. For the cohort, immune exposure information was limited to CMV serostatus. Some IMGT-functional V segments, including TRBV6-2 and TRBV6-3, could not be distinguished by the 87-base-pair reads and were therefore excluded. Presence/absence analyses assumed roughly uniform sequencing depth across donors, an assumption that may not hold. Seventeen rarely observed V segments, including chromosome 9 orphons, were excluded from the earlier analysis of several hundred of the donors because counts were too low. A later analysis found that most CMV-associated TCR beta chains appeared HLA-restricted, with HLA associations seemingly driven largely by CMV exposure. A cluster of highly shared sequence variants was judged likely to represent a technical artifact of the sequencing pipeline. A few of the identified cytomegalovirus-associated TCR beta chains were confirmed in vitro to be specific for cytomegalovirus antigens. Linkage disequilibrium might explain the correlated functional status among segregating V segments, but an unknown experimental factor could not be ruled out. A further reported finding was that TCR beta sequences accurately predicted the HLA-A and HLA-B alleles for most subjects in the first cohort.

Remarks on this clone: Its antigen has not been determined. There are no base qualities to consult, and no much larger clone falls within one base.

Preparation of the library involved the immunoSEQ multiplex PCR assay. For the multiplex PCR, a mixture combining 60 forward primers for TCR Vbeta segments and 13 reverse primers for TCR Jbeta segments was used. The CDR3 region of rearranged TCR beta genes was amplified from genomic DNA by a multiplex PCR assay. The Illumina HiSeq System was used to sequence the amplified TCR beta libraries as 87-base-pair reads. The authors' analysis ran thus. A later analysis counted tens of millions of unique TCR beta chains across the 700 or so repertoires, and some 11 million of these chains were shared by at least two donors. Raw reads were error-corrected and collapsed into unique sequences with a nearest-neighbor algorithm that merged closely related sequences to remove PCR and sequencing errors. To assign V, D and J gene segments, CDR3 sequences were aligned to IMGT reference sequences. For a sequence to be retained, a match of at least six nucleotides to both a V gene segment and a J gene segment was required. Rearrangements were called productive when the CDR3 lacked stop codons and stayed in frame with V and J; all others were non-productive. CDR3 was defined by IMGT convention, running from the second conserved V-encoded cysteine to the conserved J-encoded phenylalanine. In an earlier analysis of 587 of the donors, sequences lacking an unambiguous match to a single V gene segment were excluded. An earlier analysis of around 600 of the donors classified V segments as functional when productive rearrangements were above 56.7% and as segregating when the standard deviation between donors was above 5%. A statistical classification framework was developed to diagnose cytomegalovirus status using the catalog of TCR beta chain sequences. In a later analysis, TCR nucleotide sequences were compared against IMGT/GENE-DB human TR gene sequences so that V and J genes could be assigned. The TCRdist pipeline was used in a later analysis to assign CDR3 sequences and most-parsimonious VDJ recombination scenarios. In a later analysis, every TCR beta chain was defined by the combination of its CDR3 amino acid sequence and its V-gene family, and reads without a unique V-gene family were dropped. In a later analysis, 450 to 600 highly shared, low-generation-probability nucleotide sequences were removed to address suspected cross-contamination and a sequencing artifact. In a later analysis, a clonal expansion index was calculated for each public chain from normalized within-repertoire ranks of inferred template counts. A later analysis computed generation probabilities with a VDJ recombination model fitted to out-of-frame rearrangements, and checked the results against IGoR. Hypergeometric tests were used in a later analysis to score TCR-TCR, TCR-HLA and TCR-CMV co-occurrence, with a repertoire-size bias correction applied to the TCR pairs. To estimate false discovery rates, a later analysis permuted the HLA or CMV assignments 20 times. A later analysis grouped co-occurring TCRs with DBSCAN, adding TCRdist sequence similarity when clustering within HLA-allele-positive subsets. Repertoires with fewer than 30,000 or more than 120,000 public chains were left out of co-occurrence clustering, as were five repertoires with anomalous nucleotide sharing. TCRdb took over this immuneACCESS table, retaining in-frame rearrangements with V and J assigned. Such tables are incomplete; in checked studies, under half of the missing clones stem from an unresolved V gene, and the remainder is unexplained. Clone size and the V and J calls come from that table; the DNA yielded D and trimming. The sample table holds some 210,000 clones, of which around 86% were seen once. The ten largest clones capture 9.5% to 13% of the sample.

V is pared back by 1 base and J by 3 bases, with 21 bases lying between the germline termini. The CDR3 measures 19 amino acids from cysteine to phenylalanine. Just the 57-base CDR3 DNA is kept, in frame starting at base 1. Sequences MGHRA (CDR1) and YSYEKL (CDR2) are obtained from the germline V gene. The cohort was made up of around 720 healthy bone marrow donors. At the time of sampling, every cohort member was nominally healthy, though immune exposures that went unrecorded were likely present. The donor tested CMV seropositive and was one of the 289 seropositive cohort members. Every donor gave a peripheral blood sample, and the peripheral blood mononuclear cells from that sample were used for TCR beta sequencing. The Qiagen DNeasy Blood Extraction Kit was used to extract genomic DNA from the blood cell samples.

Material: PBMCs. The clonotype was recovered from a woman in her 50s in good health and CMV-seropositive. The chain is made from TRBV4-1 and TRBJ1-4, with a tentative D gene TRBD1 over 6 matching bases. The base sequence is TGCGCCAGCAGCCAAGTTGCAGGGGTTAGAGGGGCGGCTAATGAAAAACTGTTTTTT. This yields the protein CASSQVAGVRGAANEKLFF.